The 11 T cell receptor beta chains below all came from one sample that was sequenced in a study of blood T cell repertoires in COVID-19. Sequencing was performed with immunoSEQ multiplex PCR; in TCRdb, only in-frame clones are kept and a portion is missing. The data show fewer than 300,000 clones, approximately 88% seen once. Sequencing was performed on peripheral blood. These receptors all come from a man aged 18 to 29 with active or convalescent COVID-19.

This clone was found once. The J gene is TRBJ1-5, the V gene TRBV2, with D possibly being TRBD1 (5 bases). The CDR3 has 12 amino acids. Trimming pared 8 bases from V and 4 bases from J, leaving 9 bases between. Germline CDR1 reads SNHLY; CDR2 reads FYNNEI. CDR3 region: CASQGHNQPQHF. CDR3 DNA sequence: TGTGCCAGCCAGGGCCATAATCAGCCCCAGCATTTT.

The gene calls are TRBV2 and TRBJ1-2, with a tentative D call TRBD1 (6 bases). Per germline, CDR1 SNHLY and CDR2 FYNNEI. The CDR3 is made up of 14 amino acids. Deletions cut 2 bases from V and 4 bases from J, with 11 bases between. DNA for the CDR3: TGTGCCAGCAGTGAACGGGACAACCCCTATGGCTACACCTTC. This gives the protein CASSERDNPYGYTF.

This clone occurred a few times. This chain connects TRBV15 to TRBJ1-4; D uncertain. The CDR3 sequence is 14 residues long. The V end was cut by 3 bases, the J end by 8 bases, with 13 bases between. Per germline, CDR1 LNHNV and CDR2 YYDKDF (reference sequence). CDR3 residues: CATSSRNSQEKLFF. CDR3 bases: TGTGCCACCAGCAGTAGAAACTCCCAAGAAAAACTGTTTTTT.

The chain links TRBV7-9 to TRBJ1-2, with 10 nucleotides matching TRBD1. The CDR3 length is 14 residues. V gave up 5 bases and J gave up 6 bases; unmatched junction bases: 6. The V gene's germline CDR1 is SEHNR and CDR2 FQNEAQ (reference sequence). CDR3 sequence (DNA): TGTGCCAGCAGCCCCCAAGGGACAGGGGATGGCTACACCTTC. This translates into CASSPQGTGDGYTF. Complete variable domain (other parts from reference TRBV7-9 and TRBJ1-2): DTGVSQNPRHKITKRGQNVTFRCDPISEHNRLYWYRQTLGQGPEFLTYFQNEAQLEKSRLLSDRFSAERPKGSFSTLEIQRTEQGDSAMYLCASSPQGTGDGYTFGSGTRLTVV.

The chain joins TRBV2 to TRBJ2-3; D gene ambiguous. CDR3 length: 14 amino acids. The V gene lost 6 bases and the J gene lost 0 bases, with 10 bases spanning the gap. Looked up from germline, CDR1 is SNHLY and CDR2 is FYNNEI. For the CDR3, the DNA is TGTGCCAGCAGGGAACCCGGGAGCACAGATACGCAGTATTTT. It is translated as CASREPGSTDTQYF.

This clone was seen once. The chain uses TRBV2 and TRBJ2-7; D unresolved. Germline V gene data show CDR1 as SNHLY and CDR2 as FYNNEI. The CDR3 has 11 residues. V dropped 4 bases and J dropped 2 bases, with 3 bases sitting between them. The CDR3: CASSVTYEQYF. CDR3 nucleotide sequence: TGTGCCAGCAGTGTCACCTACGAGCAGTACTTC.

The chain links TRBV7-2 to TRBJ2-5; D ambiguous. V was clipped by 5 bases and J by 4 bases, with 14 bases between them. Germline V gene sequence: CDR1 SGHTA, CDR2 FQGNSA. The CDR3 is 14 amino acids. The CDR3 reads CASSLAQPGETQYF. CDR3 nucleotide sequence: TGTGCCAGCAGCCTCGCCCAGCCGGGAGAGACCCAGTACTTC. Filled out from reference TRBV7-2 and TRBJ2-5, the complete variable domain reads GAGVSQSPSNKVTEKGKDVELRCDPISGHTALYWYRQSLGQGLEFLIYFQGNSAPDKSGLPSDRFSAERTGGSVSTLTIQRTQQEDSAVYLCASSLAQPGETQYFGPGTRLLVL.

This chain links TRBV9 with TRBJ2-7; D unresolved. Trimming removed 3 bases at V and 0 bases at J, with 10 bases between. Germline V gene data show CDR1 as SGDLS and CDR2 as YYNGEE. The CDR3 consists of 14 residues. The CDR3 protein is CASSGTESSYEQYF. In DNA, the CDR3 is TGTGCCAGCAGCGGAACAGAGAGCTCCTACGAGCAGTACTTC.

The chain uses TRBV6-2 or TRBV6-3 and TRBJ2-5, with 8 bases lining up with TRBD1. This CDR3 is built from 14 residues. Germline V gene lookup returns CDR1 MNHEY and CDR2 SVGEGT. The V and J ends lost 3 bases and 5 bases, in that order; junction bases with no gene match: 5. The CDR3 sequence is CASSYSGGRETQYF. In DNA form, the CDR3 reads TGTGCCAGCAGTTATTCAGGGGGCCGGGAGACCCAGTACTTC.

The chain recombines TRBV5-1 with TRBJ1-1; D uncertain. Germline-derived CDR1 and CDR2 are SGHRS and YFSETQ. V lost 4 bases, J lost 5 bases, and 9 bases lay in between. The CDR3 consists of 12 residues. CDR3 loop: CASSAGVTEAFF. Written as DNA, the CDR3 is TGCGCCAGCAGCGCCGGGGTGACTGAAGCTTTCTTT.

The DNA of the CDR3 is TGTGCCAGCAGCTTAGATACGGTCAGGTTACATGGCTACACCTTC. This sequence encodes CASSLDTVRLHGYTF. This chain uses TRBV11-2 with TRBJ1-2; no firm D call. V lost 0 bases to trimming and J lost 6 bases, with 14 bases between them. This CDR3 is 15 amino acids long. Germline-derived CDR1 and CDR2 are SGHAT and FQNNGV.